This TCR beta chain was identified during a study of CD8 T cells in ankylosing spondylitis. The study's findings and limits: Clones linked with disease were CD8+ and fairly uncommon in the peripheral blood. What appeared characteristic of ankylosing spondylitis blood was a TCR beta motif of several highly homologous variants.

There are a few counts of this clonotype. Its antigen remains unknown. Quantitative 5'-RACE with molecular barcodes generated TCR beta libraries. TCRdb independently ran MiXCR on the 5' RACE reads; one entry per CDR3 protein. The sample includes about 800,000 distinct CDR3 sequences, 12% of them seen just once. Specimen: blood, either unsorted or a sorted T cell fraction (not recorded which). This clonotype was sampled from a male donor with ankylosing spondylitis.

CDR3 DNA sequence: TGTGCCAGCAGTTACTCATCCACTTTCTCCTCACCCCTCCACTTT. Its translation is CASSYSSTFSSPLHF. The chain recombines TRBV6-5 with TRBJ1-6, with D hard to call. V lost 0 bases, J lost 10 bases, and 13 bases lay in between. CDR1 is MNHEY, CDR2 SVGAGI, per germline. The length of the CDR3 is 15 residues.